This TCR beta chain appears in the sequencing data of a study of T cells after posttransplantation cyclophosphamide. Peripheral blood was collected from the related graft donor on the marrow donation day. From germline, CDR1 is LNHDA and CDR2 SQIVND (reference sequence). The CDR3 sequence is 15 residues long. Trimming took 9 bases from V and 0 from J, leaving 17 bases between them. The table lists this clone with a few counts. Its target is unknown. Repertoires were generated with immunoSEQ multiplex PCR, while TCRdb's copy carries only in-frame clones and drops some. This sample comprises almost 35,000 clones, none seen once only. Study outcomes and limitations: Later post-transplant blood repertoires were often dominated by donor CD8+ memory clones.

The gene calls are TRBV19 and TRBJ1-1; D not certain. This receptor was identified in a woman in her 50s in good health and a related stem cell transplant donor. Sequencing was done on a sample of PBMCs. The CDR3 is CARGPRLAVNTEAFF. DNA for the CDR3: TGTGCCAGGGGTCCCAGGTTGGCAGTGAACACTGAAGCTTTCTTT.